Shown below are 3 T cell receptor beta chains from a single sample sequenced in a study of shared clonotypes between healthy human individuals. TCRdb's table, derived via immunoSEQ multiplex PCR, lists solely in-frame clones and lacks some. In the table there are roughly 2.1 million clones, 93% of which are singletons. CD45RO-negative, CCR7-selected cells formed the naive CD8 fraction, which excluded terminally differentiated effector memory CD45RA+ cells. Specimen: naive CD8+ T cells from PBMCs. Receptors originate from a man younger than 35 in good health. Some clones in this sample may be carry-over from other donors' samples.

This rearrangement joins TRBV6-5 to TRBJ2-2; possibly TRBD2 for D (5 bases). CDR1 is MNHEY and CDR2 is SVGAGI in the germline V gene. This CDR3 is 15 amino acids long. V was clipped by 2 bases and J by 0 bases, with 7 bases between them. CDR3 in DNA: TGTGCCAGCAGTTACGAGGGAACGAACACCGGGGAGCTGTTTTTT. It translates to CASSYEGTNTGELFF.

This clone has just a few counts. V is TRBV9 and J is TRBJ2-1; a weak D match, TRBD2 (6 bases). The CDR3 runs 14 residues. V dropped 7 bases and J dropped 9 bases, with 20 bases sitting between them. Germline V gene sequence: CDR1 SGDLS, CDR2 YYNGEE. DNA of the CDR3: TGTGCCAGCGCGCCTGAGGGGAGGATCACTGAGCAGTTCTTC. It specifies CASAPEGRITEQFF.

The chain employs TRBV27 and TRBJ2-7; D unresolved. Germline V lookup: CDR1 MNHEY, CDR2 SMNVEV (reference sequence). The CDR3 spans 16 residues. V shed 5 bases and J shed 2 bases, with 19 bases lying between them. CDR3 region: CASSPSSGQVPYEQYF. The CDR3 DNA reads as TGTGCCAGCAGTCCATCTTCCGGGCAGGTTCCCTACGAGCAGTACTTC.